Given below is one T cell receptor (beta chain) in context. Its cognate antigen is unknown. The CDR3 spans 12 residues. Per the germline V gene, CDR1 is MDHEN and CDR2 is SYDVKM. V was clipped by 8 bases and J by 2 bases, with 9 bases between them. These data originate in a study of CD4 T cells in relation to SARS-CoV-2 and coronaviruses. Study-wide context: The HLA restriction of the shared crossreactive spike epitopes was mapped.

The unexposed donors gave CD4+ T cells in about 2010-2019, prior to COVID-19. Only in-frame clones appear in the TCRdb table, and some are missing; sequencing was by immunoSEQ multiplex PCR. The data show tens of thousands of clones, more than 80% seen once. General study points: The assay detects memory recall responses, not culture-primed primary responses. Roughly 65% of donors had memory CD4+ clonotypes crossrecognizing SARS-CoV-2 and common cold coronavirus spike.

The origin of this receptor is a human donor in good health. The sample consisted of naive CD4+ T cells from PBMCs. The subset is: naive CD4+ T cells isolated by negative enrichment. J is TRBJ2-5 and V is TRBV28; D call uncertain. In DNA form, the CDR3 reads TGTGCCAGCGCTAGGAGTCAAGAGACCCAGTACTTC. It codes for CASARSQETQYF. Using reference TRBV28 and TRBJ2-5 for the parts outside the CDR3, the full variable domain is DVKVTQSSRYLVKRTGEKVFLECVQDMDHENMFWYRQDPGLGLRLIYFSYDVKMKEKGDIPEGYSVSREKKERFSLILESASTNQTSMYLCASARSQETQYFGPGTRLLVL.